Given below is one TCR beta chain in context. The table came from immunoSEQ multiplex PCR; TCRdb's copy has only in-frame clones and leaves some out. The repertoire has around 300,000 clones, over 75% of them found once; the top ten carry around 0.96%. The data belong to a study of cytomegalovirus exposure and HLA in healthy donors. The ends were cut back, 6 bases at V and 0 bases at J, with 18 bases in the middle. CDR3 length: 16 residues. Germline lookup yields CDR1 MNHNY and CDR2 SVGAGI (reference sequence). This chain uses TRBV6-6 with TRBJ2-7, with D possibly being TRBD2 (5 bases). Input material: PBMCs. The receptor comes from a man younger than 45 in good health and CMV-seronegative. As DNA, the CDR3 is TGTGCCAGCAGCGACGTTGGACTCGAACACTCCTACGAGCAGTACTTC. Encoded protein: CASSDVGLEHSYEQYF.